The clone carrying this T cell receptor (beta chain) was found once. The target antigen is unknown. The sample comes from a study of cytomegalovirus exposure and HLA in healthy donors. On the study more broadly: Unique TCRs numbering 75 million to 95 million, obtained from HLA-typed donors, made up an early data release.

PCR used 60 Vbeta primers and 13 Jbeta primers. Clones were sequenced by immunoSEQ multiplex PCR, and TCRdb holds only the in-frame ones, with some missing. Of some 120,000 clones listed, 74% are singletons. Study findings and constraints: In a later analysis, CMV-associated beta chains were mostly HLA-associated, it appeared. The authors considered a cluster of highly shared sequence variants likely to be a sequencing artifact. Researchers counted roughly 150 TCR beta chains as cytomegalovirus-associated.

The specimen sequenced was PBMCs. This TCR came from a young man in good health and CMV-seropositive.

The CDR3 nucleotides are TGTGCCAGCAGCTTGGGGGGACAGGGGAATGGCTACACCTTC. Translation: CASSLGGQGNGYTF. The chain combines TRBV5-6 with TRBJ1-2; 10 bases map to TRBD1. The germline gives CDR1 SGHDT, CDR2 YYEEEE. Unmatched junction bases numbered 2, after V lost 0 bases and J lost 6 bases. This CDR3 has 14 amino acids.